This T cell receptor beta chain was found in a study of cytomegalovirus exposure and HLA in healthy donors. At the level of the study: A previous analysis identified approximately 110 million unique TCR beta sequences derived from about 180 million T cells. Study-wide results and caveats: In an earlier analysis, most TCR beta V segments were productive about 87% or about 30% of the time. The CMV antigen specificity of a few CMV-associated chains was confirmed through in vitro analysis. Published work reported that the classifier diagnosed cytomegalovirus status with high specificity and sensitivity.

V gave up 5 bases and J gave up 9 bases; unmatched junction bases: 4. The CDR3 has 13 amino acids. Looked up from germline, CDR1 is SGHTA and CDR2 is FQGNSA. On this clone: What it binds is not known.

Primers for the PCR totalled 60 Vbeta and 13 Jbeta. Clones were sequenced by immunoSEQ multiplex PCR, and TCRdb holds only the in-frame ones, with some missing. This sample yields around 92,000 clones, of which 80% are seen a single time; 2% to 2.5% belongs to the top ten. This clonotype was obtained from a man aged 18 to 30 in good health and CMV-seronegative. The rearrangement links TRBV7-2 to TRBJ2-1; 10 positions agree with TRBD2. The sequenced material came from PBMCs. CDR3 protein: CASSQGLASEQFF. CDR3 DNA sequence: TGTGCCAGCAGCCAGGGACTAGCGAGTGAGCAGTTCTTC.